The clone carrying this TCR beta chain was detected many times. J gave up 2 bases and V 3 bases, and 7 bases lay outside the gene matches. Germline CDR1 and CDR2: SGHVS and FQNEAQ. The CDR3 has 15 residues. HTBI primers from iRepertoire and Arm-PCR of CDR3 regions yielded the TCR beta libraries. One entry per CDR3 protein, called by TCRdb with MiXCR from the multiplex PCR reads. The data hold approximately 310,000 distinct CDR3 sequences, with 15% to 20% observed a single time. Indicated time point: newly diagnosed GD, antithyroid drugs for less than 3 months. The TCR library was made from RNA that had been extracted from PBMCs in TRIzol. The data derive from a study of regulatory T cells in long-lasting Graves disease. Study information: The study enrolled newly diagnosed Graves' patients on antithyroid drugs under 3 months.

The specimen was peripheral blood mononuclear cells (PBMCs), collected at new diagnosis, from a patient treated with antithyroid drugs. The chain couples TRBV7-8 to TRBJ2-7; 7 bases agree with TRBD1. The source is a female donor with Graves disease. The chain's CDR3 is CASSLGDRSTYEQYF. CDR3 nucleotide sequence: TGTGCCAGCAGCTTGGGGGACAGATCCACCTACGAGCAGTACTTC.